This TCR beta chain was retrieved from a study of T cells in Graves' hyperthyroidism and ophthalmopathy. Ophthalmopathy cases met thresholds of Clinical Activity Score at least 3, NOSPECS grade at least 4 and duration under 3 months. The CDR3 runs 12 residues. V lost 3 bases to trimming and J lost 3 bases; unmatched junction nucleotides: 0. Germline assignment: CDR1 DFQATT and CDR2 SNEGSKA (reference sequence). Only a few counts were recorded for this clonotype. The antigen remains unidentified. Researchers took RNA transcripts and amplified the TCR beta CDR3 regions from them. The study used the HTBI primer set for a first-round RT-PCR of the TCR CDR3. MiXCR was run by TCRdb on the multiplex PCR reads, yielding one entry per CDR3 protein. This repertoire shows approximately 690,000 distinct CDR3 sequences, less than 25% found once; its top ten account for under 35%. The study, taken as a whole, reports: Most clonotypes expanded in the thyroid (above 0.001) were also present in blood.

This clonotype was sampled from a young man with Graves' ophthalmopathy. The chain is built from TRBV20-1 and TRBJ2-3; 7 bases are a match to TRBD2. Sequenced material: blood. The CDR3 here is CSASGRTDTQYF. CDR3 DNA sequence: TGCAGTGCTAGCGGGAGGACAGATACGCAGTATTTT.